A single sample gave rise to the 16 T cell receptor beta chains below, sequenced in a study of immune evolution from preneoplasia to lung adenocarcinoma. The data were produced by immunoSEQ multiplex PCR, yet TCRdb's version contains in-frame clones alone and is incomplete. The sample lists some 7,000 clones, roughly three quarters occurring once. Sample: FFPE adjacent normal lung tissue. These receptors were taken from a person aged 60-79 years with lung adenocarcinoma.

Of note for this clone: At one of its ends the junction is not consistent with the germline gene, which may arise from a read error. The chain links TRBV7-7 to TRBJ2-1, with D perhaps TRBD1 (6 bases). The length of the CDR3 is 14 residues. Germline values: CDR1 SSHAT, CDR2 FNYEAQ (reference sequence). The CDR3 loop is CASSLGGDSNEQFF. The CDR3 nucleotides read TGTGCTAGCAGCTTAGGGGGTGACTCTAATGAGCAGTTCTTC.

The CDR3 sequence: CASGVAGQGNNGYTF. CDR3 nucleotides: TGTGCCAGCGGGGTAGCGGGACAGGGAAATAATGGCTACACCTTC. V usage is TRBV28 and J usage is TRBJ1-2; 9 bases match TRBD1. Germline CDR1 reads MDHEN; CDR2 reads SYDVKM. The V gene end was trimmed by 8 bases and the J gene end by 6 bases; junction bases not matched to a gene: 13. CDR3 size: 15 residues.

This clone was seen a few times. This chain uses TRBV19 with TRBJ2-1; 9 nucleotides agree with TRBD2. V lost 4 bases to trimming and J lost 9 bases; unmatched junction nucleotides: 4. The CDR3 has 13 amino acids. Germline-derived CDR1 and CDR2 are LNHDA and SQIVND (reference sequence). The CDR3, as DNA: TGTGCCAGTAGTAGGGCGGGAGGGGGTGAGCAGTTCTTC. As protein: CASSRAGGGEQFF.

This clone is judged medium-sized (0.01 to 0.1%). The J gene is TRBJ2-5, the V gene TRBV5-1, with a weak D call TRBD1 (5 bases). The CDR3 runs to 13 residues. Germline CDR1 and CDR2: SGHRS and YFSETQ. Trimming cost V 3 bases and J 3 bases, with 9 bases left between them. For the CDR3, the DNA is TGCGCCAGCAGCTACCCCAGGGAAGAGACCCAGTACTTC. Protein sequence: CASSYPREETQYF.

The count of this clone is one. The rearrangement joins TRBV7-2 to TRBJ2-5, with TRBD2 identical over 7 bases. This CDR3 comprises 14 residues. The J segment lost 1 base and the V segment lost 2 bases, leaving 1 base of the junction unmatched. Per germline, CDR1 SGHTA and CDR2 FQGNSA. The CDR3 DNA reads as TGTGCCAGCAGCTTACCGGGGGGCCAAGAGACCCAGTACTTC. Translated: CASSLPGGQETQYF.

This clone has just a few counts. V gene TRBV2 combines with J gene TRBJ2-3; 7 bases line up with TRBD2. The J segment lost 6 bases and the V segment lost 7 bases, leaving 13 bases of the junction unmatched. The CDR3 sequence is 15 residues long. The germline gives CDR1 SNHLY, CDR2 FYNNEI. In DNA, the CDR3 is TGTGCCAGCATGGTCCAGCGGGACCCCTCCGATACGCAGTATTTT. As protein: CASMVQRDPSDTQYF.

The chain is built from TRBV28 and TRBJ1-2; D is uncertain. Germline V gene sequence: CDR1 MDHEN, CDR2 SYDVKM. This CDR3 comprises 11 residues. V gave up 3 bases and J gave up 7 bases, with 6 bases separating them. CDR3 in DNA: TGTGCCAGCAGTTTTATGAGTGGCTACACCTTC. Its protein product is CASSFMSGYTF.

This chain joins TRBV7-2 and TRBJ2-3, with 10 bases fitting TRBD1. This CDR3 is 15 amino acids long. V shed 3 bases, J shed 4 bases, and the junction held 4 bases outside the gene matches. Germline CDR1 is SGHTA and CDR2 is FQGNSA. CDR3: CASSFGQGVSDTQYF. DNA for the CDR3: TGTGCCAGCAGCTTCGGACAGGGGGTTTCAGATACGCAGTATTTT. Together with reference TRBV7-2 and TRBJ2-3, the CDR3 gives the full variable domain: GAGVSQSPSNKVTEKGKDVELRCDPISGHTALYWYRQSLGQGLEFLIYFQGNSAPDKSGLPSDRFSAERTGGSVSTLTIQRTQQEDSAVYLCASSFGQGVSDTQYFGPGTRLTVL.

The CDR3 DNA sequence: TGTGCCAGCAGCTTAGTGGAACAAAGTGAAGCTTTCTTT. Translating gives CASSLVEQSEAFF. The gene calls are TRBV7-3 and TRBJ1-1; D remains unclear. Germline values: CDR1 SGHTA, CDR2 FQGTGA. This CDR3 comprises 13 residues. Trimming stripped 2 bases from V and 7 bases from J, with 11 bases between.

The chain recombines TRBV7-6 with TRBJ2-1; a possible D gene is TRBD2 (6 bases). Germline V lookup: CDR1 SGHVS, CDR2 FNYEAQ. V lost 2 bases, J lost 10 bases, and 9 bases lay in between. This CDR3 has 12 residues. CDR3 protein: CASSLRESEQFF. The CDR3 DNA reads as TGTGCCAGCAGCTTACGGGAGAGCGAGCAGTTCTTC.

The rearrangement joins TRBV18 to TRBJ2-3; the match to TRBD2 covers 9 bases. The CDR3 sequence is 17 residues long. Per germline, CDR1 KGHSH and CDR2 LQKENI. With V trimmed by 2 bases and J by 0 bases, 6 bases remained unmatched. The CDR3 nucleotides are TGTGCCAGCTCACCAACGGCTAGCGGGACTAGCACAGATACGCAGTATTTT. Residues: CASSPTASGTSTDTQYF.

The chain carries TRBV19 and TRBJ2-5, with D unresolved. This CDR3 region has 15 residues. Germline V lookup: CDR1 LNHDA, CDR2 SQIVND (reference sequence). V shed 5 bases and J shed 5 bases, with 18 bases lying between them. The CDR3 region is CASSPRAHLGETQYF. The CDR3 DNA follows: TGTGCCAGTAGTCCCCGGGCCCACCTCGGGGAGACCCAGTACTTC.

The genes are TRBV9 and TRBJ2-2; weak D call: TRBD1 (7 bases). The CDR3 is 15 amino acids. V gave up 4 bases and J gave up 3 bases, with 13 bases separating them. Germline V gene lookup returns CDR1 SGDLS and CDR2 YYNGEE. This chain's CDR3 is CASSTGQRDTGELFF. As DNA, the CDR3 is TGTGCCAGCAGCACGGGACAGCGGGACACCGGGGAGCTGTTTTTT.

This rearrangement joins TRBV6-1 to TRBJ1-1; 7 nucleotides agree with TRBD1. The CDR3 is made up of 14 amino acids. The V gene's germline CDR1 is MNHNS and CDR2 SASEGT. The trim removed 5 bases at V and 3 bases at J, leaving 6 bases unmatched. CDR3: CASSIQGLHTEAFF. The CDR3 region has the DNA TGTGCCAGCAGTATACAGGGGTTGCACACTGAAGCTTTCTTT.

The CDR3 region has the DNA TGTGCCAGCAGTTTTGACGGCTCAACTTCCTACGAGCAGTACTTC. Translated: CASSFDGSTSYEQYF. This chain links TRBV27 with TRBJ2-7; D not certain. The germline CDR1 and CDR2 sequences are MNHEY and SMNVEV (reference sequence). The ends were cut back, 3 bases at V and 1 base at J, with 13 bases in the middle. This CDR3 is built from 15 residues.

V is TRBV5-4 and J is TRBJ2-5; TRBD1 matches at 8 bases. CDR3 length: 14 amino acids. Germline loops: CDR1 SGHNT, CDR2 YYREEE (reference sequence). Germline trimming cut 4 bases from V and 4 bases from J; bases unmatched to any gene: 6. The CDR3 region is CASSRQGWGETQYF. CDR3 DNA: TGTGCCAGCAGCCGACAGGGGTGGGGAGAGACCCAGTACTTC.